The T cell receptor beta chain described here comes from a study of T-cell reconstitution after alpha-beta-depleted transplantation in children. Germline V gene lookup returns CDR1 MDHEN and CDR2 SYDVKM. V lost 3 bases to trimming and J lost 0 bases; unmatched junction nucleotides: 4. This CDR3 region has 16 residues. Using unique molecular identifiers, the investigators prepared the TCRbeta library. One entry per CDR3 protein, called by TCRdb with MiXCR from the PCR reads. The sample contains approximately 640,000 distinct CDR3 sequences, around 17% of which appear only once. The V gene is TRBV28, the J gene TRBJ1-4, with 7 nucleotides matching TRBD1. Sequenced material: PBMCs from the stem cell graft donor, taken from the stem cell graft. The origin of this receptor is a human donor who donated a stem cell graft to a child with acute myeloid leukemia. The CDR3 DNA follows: TGTGCCAGCAGTTTTCCCCAGGGGGCAACTAATGAAAAACTGTTTTTT. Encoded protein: CASSFPQGATNEKLFF.